Here is one TCR beta chain with its context. Its antigen remains unknown. This sample stems from a study of T-cell reconstitution after alpha-beta-depleted transplantation in children. Points from the study as a whole: Surviving recipient T cells and thymic progenitors produced the high day-60 TCRbeta diversity seen in some patients. T cells produced anew were the main source of T-cell counts and diversity one year after transplant. About two months after transplant, alpha-beta T cells reportedly came from several hundred expanded graft clones.

This CDR3 comprises 15 residues. The V gene's germline CDR1 is SEHNR and CDR2 FQNEAQ (reference sequence). V was pared by 0 bases and J by 1 base, with 7 bases between. Using unique molecular identifiers, the investigators prepared the TCRbeta library. TCRdb redid the calling of the PCR reads with MiXCR, one entry per CDR3 protein. The sample holds hundreds of thousands of distinct CDR3 sequences, roughly 16% seen once. The rearrangement joins TRBV7-9 to TRBJ1-5, with TRBD1 as a possible D gene (5 bases). The sample was PBMCs, mostly from graft donor cells, taken 360 days after TCRalphabeta/CD19-depleted stem cell transplant. This sequence originates from a male patient under 18 who had a stem cell transplant for acute lymphoblastic leukemia, so the T cells may come from the graft donor. DNA of the CDR3: TGTGCCAGCAGCTTAGCGACAGAAAGCAATCAGCCCCAGCATTTT. Its protein product is CASSLATESNQPQHF.